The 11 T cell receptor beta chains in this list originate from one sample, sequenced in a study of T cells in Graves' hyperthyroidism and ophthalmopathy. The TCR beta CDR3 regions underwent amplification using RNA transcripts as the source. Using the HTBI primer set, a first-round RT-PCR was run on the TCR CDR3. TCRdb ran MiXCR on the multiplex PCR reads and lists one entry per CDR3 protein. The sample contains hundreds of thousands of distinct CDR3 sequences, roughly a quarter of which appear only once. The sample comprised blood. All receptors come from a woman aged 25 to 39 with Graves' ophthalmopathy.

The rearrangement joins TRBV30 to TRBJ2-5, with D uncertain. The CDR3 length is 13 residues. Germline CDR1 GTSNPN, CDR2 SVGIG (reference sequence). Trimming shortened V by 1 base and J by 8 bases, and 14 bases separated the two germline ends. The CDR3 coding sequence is TGTGCCTGGAGTGGGGTGGAACAGCTCACCCAGTACTTC. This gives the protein CAWSGVEQLTQYF.

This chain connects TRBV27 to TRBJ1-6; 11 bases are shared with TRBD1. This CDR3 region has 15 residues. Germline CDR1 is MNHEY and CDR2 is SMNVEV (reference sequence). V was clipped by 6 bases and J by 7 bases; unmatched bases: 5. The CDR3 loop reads CASSWDRGWNSPLHF. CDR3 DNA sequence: TGTGCCAGCAGCTGGGACAGGGGGTGGAATTCACCCCTCCACTTT.

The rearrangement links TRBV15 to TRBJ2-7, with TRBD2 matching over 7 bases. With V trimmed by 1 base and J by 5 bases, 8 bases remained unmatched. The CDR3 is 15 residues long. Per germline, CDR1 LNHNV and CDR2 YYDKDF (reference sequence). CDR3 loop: CATSRAGGRVHEQYF. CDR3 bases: TGTGCCACCAGCAGAGCGGGAGGCAGGGTGCACGAGCAGTACTTC.

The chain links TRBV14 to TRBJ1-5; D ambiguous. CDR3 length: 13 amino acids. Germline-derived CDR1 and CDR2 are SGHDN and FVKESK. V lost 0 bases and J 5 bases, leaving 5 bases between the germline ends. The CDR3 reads CASSQDLYQPQHF. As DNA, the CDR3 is TGTGCCAGCAGCCAAGATCTATATCAGCCCCAGCATTTT.

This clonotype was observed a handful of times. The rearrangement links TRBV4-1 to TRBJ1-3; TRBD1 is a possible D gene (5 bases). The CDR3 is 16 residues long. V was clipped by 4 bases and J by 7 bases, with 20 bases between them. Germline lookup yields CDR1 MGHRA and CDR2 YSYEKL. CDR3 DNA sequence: TGCGCCAGCAGCCCAGGGACGGGCCCCCTCTGGAACACCATATATTTT. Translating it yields CASSPGTGPLWNTIYF.

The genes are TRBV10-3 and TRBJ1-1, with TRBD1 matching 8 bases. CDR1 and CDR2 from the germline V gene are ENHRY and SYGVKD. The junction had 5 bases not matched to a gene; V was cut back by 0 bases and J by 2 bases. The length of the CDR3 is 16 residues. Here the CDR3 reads CAISESTGARNTEAFF. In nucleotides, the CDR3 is TGTGCCATCAGTGAGTCGACAGGGGCTAGAAACACTGAAGCTTTCTTT.

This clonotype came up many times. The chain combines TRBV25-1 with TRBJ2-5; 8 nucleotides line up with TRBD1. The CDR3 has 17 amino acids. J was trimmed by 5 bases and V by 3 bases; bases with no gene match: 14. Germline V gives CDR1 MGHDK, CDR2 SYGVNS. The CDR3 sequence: CASSDPLTGGFRETQYF. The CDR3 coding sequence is TGTGCCAGCAGTGATCCCCTTACAGGGGGTTTTAGGGAGACCCAGTACTTC.

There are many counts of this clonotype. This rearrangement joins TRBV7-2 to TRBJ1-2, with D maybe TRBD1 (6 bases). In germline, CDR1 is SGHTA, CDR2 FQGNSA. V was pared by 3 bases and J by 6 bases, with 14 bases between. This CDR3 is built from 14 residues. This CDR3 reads CASSFGPGADGYTF. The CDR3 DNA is TGTGCCAGCAGCTTTGGGCCGGGGGCGGATGGCTACACCTTC. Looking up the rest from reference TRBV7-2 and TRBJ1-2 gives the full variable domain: GAGVSQSPSNKVTEKGKDVELRCDPISGHTALYWYRQSLGQGLEFLIYFQGNSAPDKSGLPSDRFSAERTGGSVSTLTIQRTQQEDSAVYLCASSFGPGADGYTFGSGTRLTVV.

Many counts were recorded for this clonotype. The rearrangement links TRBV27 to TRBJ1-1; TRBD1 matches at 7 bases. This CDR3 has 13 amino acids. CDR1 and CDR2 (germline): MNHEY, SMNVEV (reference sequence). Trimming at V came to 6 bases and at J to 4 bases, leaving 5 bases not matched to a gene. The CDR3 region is CASRIGQVTEAFF. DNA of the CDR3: TGTGCCAGCAGAATCGGACAGGTCACTGAAGCTTTCTTT.

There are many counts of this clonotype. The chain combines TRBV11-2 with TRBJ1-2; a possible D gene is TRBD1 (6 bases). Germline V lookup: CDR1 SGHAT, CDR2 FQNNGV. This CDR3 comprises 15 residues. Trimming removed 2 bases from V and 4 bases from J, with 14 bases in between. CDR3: CASSLLGGASYGYTF. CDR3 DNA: TGTGCCAGCAGCTTACTCGGGGGGGCCAGCTATGGCTACACCTTC.

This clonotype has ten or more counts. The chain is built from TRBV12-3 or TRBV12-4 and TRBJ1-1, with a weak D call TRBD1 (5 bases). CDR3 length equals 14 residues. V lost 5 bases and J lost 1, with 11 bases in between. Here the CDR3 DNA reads TGTGCCAGCAGTAGAGACAGCGGGAACACTGAAGCTTTCTTT. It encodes CASSRDSGNTEAFF.